Below, 11 T cell receptor beta chains from the same sample are listed, as sequenced in a study of early T cells in non-severe SARS-CoV-2 infection. TCRdb re-called the 5' RACE reads through MiXCR, storing one row per CDR3 protein. Of 55,000 to 85,000 distinct CDR3 sequences in the sample, roughly an eighth were seen once. Material for sequencing was whole blood. Receptors originate from an adult who was a healthcare worker with PCR-confirmed SARS-CoV-2 infection or an uninfected control (not recorded which).

This clonotype was detected many times. The V and J genes are TRBV7-3 and TRBJ2-3; 10 positions match TRBD2. V trimming: 5 bases; J trimming: 1 base; junction bases outside the gene matches: 9. The CDR3 is 17 amino acids. CDR1 is SGHTA and CDR2 is FQGTGA in the germline V gene. Here the CDR3 reads CASSLRHLAGGTDTQYF. For the CDR3, the DNA is TGTGCCAGCAGCCTAAGACACCTAGCGGGAGGCACAGATACGCAGTATTTT.

The CDR3 reads CASSPWTDYNYGYTF. CDR3 nucleotides: TGTGCCAGCAGTCCCTGGACAGACTATAACTATGGCTACACCTTC. The chain uses TRBV12-3 or TRBV12-4 and TRBJ1-2, with TRBD1 as a possible D gene (6 bases). There are 15 residues in the CDR3. Trimming left V 5 bases short and J 1 base short, with 14 bases between.

The CDR3 protein is CASSLGLAGDYSYNEQFF. In DNA, the CDR3 is TGTGCCAGCAGCTTAGGACTAGCGGGGGATTACTCCTACAATGAGCAGTTCTTC. This chain connects TRBV11-3 to TRBJ2-1; TRBD2 matches at 12 bases. The CDR3 is 18 residues long. The germline V gene has CDR1 SGHNT and CDR2 YENEEA. With V trimmed by 1 base and J by 0 bases, 4 bases remained unmatched.

This clonotype was counted only a few times. The genes are TRBV11-2 and TRBJ1-1; D gene uncertain. The germline CDR1 and CDR2 sequences are SGHAT and FQNNGV. The CDR3 is 13 amino acids. Deletions cut 6 bases from V and 3 bases from J, with 11 bases between. Here the CDR3 reads CASRLSQDTEAFF. CDR3 sequence (DNA): TGTGCCAGCAGGTTAAGTCAGGACACTGAAGCTTTCTTT.

The rearrangement joins TRBV28 to TRBJ2-5, with 7 bases that match TRBD2. The germline V gene encodes CDR1 MDHEN and CDR2 SYDVKM. The V and J ends lost 7 bases and 1 base, in that order; junction bases with no gene match: 12. CDR3 size: 16 residues. The CDR3 spells CASMIGSGEPQETQYF. In DNA form, the CDR3 reads TGTGCCAGCATGATCGGGAGCGGGGAACCCCAAGAGACCCAGTACTTC. Full variable domain (missing parts from reference TRBV28 and TRBJ2-5): DVKVTQSSRYLVKRTGEKVFLECVQDMDHENMFWYRQDPGLGLRLIYFSYDVKMKEKGDIPEGYSVSREKKERFSLILESASTNQTSMYLCASMIGSGEPQETQYFGPGTRLLVL.

This sequence joins TRBV6-6 and TRBJ2-5; possible D gene TRBD1, 7 bases. Looked up from germline, CDR1 is MNHNY and CDR2 is SVGAGI (reference sequence). V gave up 0 bases and J gave up 4 bases, with 12 bases separating them. CDR3 length equals 15 residues. CDR3 in DNA: TGTGCCAGCAGTTACTCAAACAGGGGAGGAGAGACCCAGTACTTC. This gives the protein CASSYSNRGGETQYF.

This chain uses TRBV28 with TRBJ1-1; D not resolved. The CDR3 runs to 14 residues. Germline-derived CDR1 and CDR2 are MDHEN and SYDVKM. V was pared by 5 bases and J by 1 base, with 11 bases between. In DNA form, the CDR3 reads TGTGCCAGCAGTCCCCAAGACAAGAACACTGAAGCTTTCTTT. Its translation: CASSPQDKNTEAFF.

This clonotype was detected only a few times. The V gene is TRBV7-2, the J gene TRBJ2-2, with D uncertain. Per germline, CDR1 SGHTA and CDR2 FQGNSA. Trimming shortened V by 6 bases and J by 0 bases, and 11 bases separated the two germline ends. There are 15 residues in the CDR3. CDR3 in DNA: TGTGCCAGCAGTTCTTGGAGCGCGAACACCGGGGAGCTGTTTTTT. Translation gives CASSSWSANTGELFF.

This chain joins TRBV15 and TRBJ1-2; TRBD1 matches at 8 bases. Germline V gives CDR1 LNHNV, CDR2 YYDKDF (reference sequence). The CDR3 length is 14 residues. Trimming cost V 0 bases and J 14 bases; bases outside gene matches: 11. The CDR3 protein is CATSRDPGQGTGTF. In DNA form, the CDR3 reads TGTGCCACCAGCAGAGATCCCGGACAGGGTACTGGGACCTTC.

The sample holds many counts of this clonotype. This chain joins TRBV12-3 or TRBV12-4 and TRBJ1-6; D is undetermined. This CDR3 spans 13 amino acids. Trimming cost V 1 base and J 8 bases, with 6 bases left between them. CDR3 DNA sequence: TGTGCCAGCAGTTTAGGACCGGATTCACCCCTCCACTTT. It is translated as CASSLGPDSPLHF.

The rearrangement links TRBV6-5 to TRBJ2-3; 7 positions match TRBD2. CDR3 size: 18 residues. Trimming at V came to 6 bases and at J to 2 bases, leaving 17 bases not matched to a gene. Germline V gene sequence: CDR1 MNHEY, CDR2 SVGAGI. The CDR3 reads CASSLRRPTSAYTDTQYF. As DNA, the CDR3 is TGTGCCAGCAGCCTCCGTAGGCCTACTAGCGCCTACACAGATACGCAGTATTTT.